This entry concerns a single TCR beta chain. Its specificity is not known. The CDR3 covers 15 residues. CDR1 and CDR2 from the germline V gene are SGDLS and YYNGEE. V lost 4 bases to trimming and J lost 4 bases; unmatched junction nucleotides: 10. The authors reverse transcribed all of the isolated RNA, so sequencing captured expressed TCRB transcripts. Profiling relied on immunoSEQ multiplex PCR, and the TCRdb table lists in-frame clones only, not all of them. Among hundreds of thousands of clones, more than 12% were seen once, and the ten largest hold 0.04%. This sample is part of a study of beta chain features in type 1 diabetes. Study outcomes and limitations: Significant though moderate, a shortening of TCRB CDR3s appeared in all four CD4+ subsets of Type 1 diabetes patients. Type 1 diabetes patients had fewer VDJ junction insertions and more deletions.

The source material was naive CD4+ T cells from blood. The receptor was derived from a man between 18 and 35 years old with type 1 diabetes. V gene TRBV9 combines with J gene TRBJ2-7; 8 nucleotides line up with TRBD1. CDR3 amino acids: CASSPRQGNSYEQYF. The DNA of the CDR3 is TGTGCCAGCAGCCCCCGACAGGGGAATTCATACGAGCAGTACTTC.